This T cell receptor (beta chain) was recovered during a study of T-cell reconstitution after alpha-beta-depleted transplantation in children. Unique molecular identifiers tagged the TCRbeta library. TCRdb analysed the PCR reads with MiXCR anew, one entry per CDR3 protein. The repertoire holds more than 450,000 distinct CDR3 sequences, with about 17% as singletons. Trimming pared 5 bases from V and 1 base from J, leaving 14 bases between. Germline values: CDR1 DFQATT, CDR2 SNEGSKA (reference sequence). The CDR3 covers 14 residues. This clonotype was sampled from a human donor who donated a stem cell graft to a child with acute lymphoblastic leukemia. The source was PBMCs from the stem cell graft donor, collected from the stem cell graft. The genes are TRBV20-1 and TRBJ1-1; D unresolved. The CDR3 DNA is TGCAGTGCTGAAACGGGAGGCTCGAACACTGAAGCTTTCTTT. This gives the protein CSAETGGSNTEAFF.